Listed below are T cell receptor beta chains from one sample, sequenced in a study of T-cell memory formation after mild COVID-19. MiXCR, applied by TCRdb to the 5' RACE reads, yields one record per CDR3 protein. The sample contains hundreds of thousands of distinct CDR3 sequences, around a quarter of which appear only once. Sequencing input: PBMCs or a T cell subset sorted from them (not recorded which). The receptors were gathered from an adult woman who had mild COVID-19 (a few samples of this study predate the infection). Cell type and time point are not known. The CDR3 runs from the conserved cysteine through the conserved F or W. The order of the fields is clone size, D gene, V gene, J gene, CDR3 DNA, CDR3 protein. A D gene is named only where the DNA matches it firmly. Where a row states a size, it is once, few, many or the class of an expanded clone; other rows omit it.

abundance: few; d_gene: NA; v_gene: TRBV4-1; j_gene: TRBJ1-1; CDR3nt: TGCGCCAGCAGCCACCCCAGGGTGATAGGGGCTTTCTTT; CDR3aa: CASSHPRVIGAFF
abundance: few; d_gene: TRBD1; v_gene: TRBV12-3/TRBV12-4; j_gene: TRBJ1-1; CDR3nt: TGTGCCAGCAGTCTAGGGGGCGCAAGGGCTGAAGCTTTCTTT; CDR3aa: CASSLGGARAEAFF
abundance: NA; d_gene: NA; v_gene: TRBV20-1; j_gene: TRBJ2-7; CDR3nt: TGCAGTGCTAGAGAAGGGACCACCTACGAGCAGTACTTC; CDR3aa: CSAREGTTYEQYF
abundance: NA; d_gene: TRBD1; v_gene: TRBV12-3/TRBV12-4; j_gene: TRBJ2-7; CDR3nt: TGTGCCAGCAGCGGACAGGGTAGGGGCGAGTTCTCCTACGAGCAGTACTTC; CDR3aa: CASSGQGRGEFSYEQYF
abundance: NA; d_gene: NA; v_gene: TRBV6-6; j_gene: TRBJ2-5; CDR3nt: TGTGCCAGCAGTTCTAGCGCCCTGGGGCGAGAGACCCAGTACTTC; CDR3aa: CASSSSALGRETQYF
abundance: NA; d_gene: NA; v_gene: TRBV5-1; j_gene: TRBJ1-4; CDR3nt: TGCGCCAGCAGCCCTGGGGATCTGGGGGAAAAACTGTTTTTT; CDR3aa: CASSPGDLGEKLFF
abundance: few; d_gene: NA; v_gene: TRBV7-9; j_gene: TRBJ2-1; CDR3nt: TGTGCCAGCAGCCTCACCACGAGCTCCTACAATGAGCAGTTCTTC; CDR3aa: CASSLTTSSYNEQFF
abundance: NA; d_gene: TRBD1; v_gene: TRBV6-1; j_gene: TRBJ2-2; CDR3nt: TGTGCCAGCAGCTCGGGACAGGACACCGGGGAGCTGTTTTTT; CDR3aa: CASSSGQDTGELFF
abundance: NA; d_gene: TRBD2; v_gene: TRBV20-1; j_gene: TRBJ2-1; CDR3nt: TGCAGTGCGGCTAGCGGGAGGGTCGATGAGCAGTTCTTC; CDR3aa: CSAASGRVDEQFF
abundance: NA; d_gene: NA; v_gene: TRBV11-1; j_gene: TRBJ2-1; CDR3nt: TGTGCCAGCAGCTTACGGGACTTTCGTGGCAATGAGCAGTTCTTC; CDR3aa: CASSLRDFRGNEQFF
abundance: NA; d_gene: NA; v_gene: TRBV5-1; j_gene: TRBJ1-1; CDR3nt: TGCGCCAGCAGCCCGCGGACAGTAGGACTGAACACTGAAGCTTTCTTT; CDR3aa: CASSPRTVGLNTEAFF
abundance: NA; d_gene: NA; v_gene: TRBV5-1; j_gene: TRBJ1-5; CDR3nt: TGCGCCAGCAGCCCGAAGGAGCCCCAGCATTTT; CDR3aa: CASSPKEPQHF
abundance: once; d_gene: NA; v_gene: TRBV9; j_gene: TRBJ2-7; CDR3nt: TGTGCCAGCAGCCGGAACCACAGGGTTCAGGAGCAGTACTTC; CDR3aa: CASSRNHRVQEQYF
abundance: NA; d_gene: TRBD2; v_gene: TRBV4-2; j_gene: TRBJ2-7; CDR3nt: TGTGCCAGCAGGCTAGCGGGGACATCCTACGAGCAGTACTTC; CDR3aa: CASRLAGTSYEQYF
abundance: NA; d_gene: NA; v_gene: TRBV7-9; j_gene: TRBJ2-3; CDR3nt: TGTGCCAGCAGCTCCGGGGCAGATACGCAGTATTTT; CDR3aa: CASSSGADTQYF
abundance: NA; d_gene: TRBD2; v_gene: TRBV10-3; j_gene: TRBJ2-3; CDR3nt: TGTGCCATGTCAGCGGGGGGGTCGGATACGCAGTATTTT; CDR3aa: CAMSAGGSDTQYF
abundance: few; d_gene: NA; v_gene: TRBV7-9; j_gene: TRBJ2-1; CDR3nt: TGTGCCAGCAGCTTCCTGCCTCCAGGCAATGAGCAGTTCTTC; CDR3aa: CASSFLPPGNEQFF
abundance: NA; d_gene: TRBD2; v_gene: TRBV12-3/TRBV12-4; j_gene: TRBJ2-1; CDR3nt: TGTGCCAGCAGAGTGATAGCGGGGGTGTACAATGAGCAGTTCTTC; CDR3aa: CASRVIAGVYNEQFF
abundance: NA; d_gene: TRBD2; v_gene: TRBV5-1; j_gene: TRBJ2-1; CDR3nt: TGCGCCAGCAAAAGGTCGGGAGGGAATGAGCAGTTCTTC; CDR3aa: CASKRSGGNEQFF
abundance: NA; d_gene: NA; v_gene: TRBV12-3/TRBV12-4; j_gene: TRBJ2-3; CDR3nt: TGTGCCAGCAGTTTAGATCCAGCAGATACGCAGTATTTT; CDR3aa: CASSLDPADTQYF
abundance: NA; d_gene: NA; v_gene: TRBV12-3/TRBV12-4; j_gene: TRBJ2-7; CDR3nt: TGTGCCAGCAGTTTAGCTTCAACCTACGAGCAGTACTTC; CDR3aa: CASSLASTYEQYF
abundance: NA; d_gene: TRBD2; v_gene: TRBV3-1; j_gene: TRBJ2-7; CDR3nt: TGTGCCAGCAGCCCCACTAGCGGGAGATCTTACGAGCAGTACTTC; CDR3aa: CASSPTSGRSYEQYF
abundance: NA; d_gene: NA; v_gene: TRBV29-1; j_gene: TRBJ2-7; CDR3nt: TGCAGTTACTGGGACGCCTACGAGCAGTACTTC; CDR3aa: CSYWDAYEQYF
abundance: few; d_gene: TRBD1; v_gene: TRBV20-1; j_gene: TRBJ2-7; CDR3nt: TGCAGTGCTAGGATTCGACAGGGCTACGAGCAGTACTTC; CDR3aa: CSARIRQGYEQYF
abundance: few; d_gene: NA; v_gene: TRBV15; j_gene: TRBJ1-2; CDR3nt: TGTGCCACCAGCAGAGTGACCGGGGGCTATGGCTACACCTTC; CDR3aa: CATSRVTGGYGYTF
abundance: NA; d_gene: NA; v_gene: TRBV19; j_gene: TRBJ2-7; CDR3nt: TGTGCCAGTAGTATTTTGGGACCCAGGGGAGAGCAGTACTTC; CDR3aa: CASSILGPRGEQYF
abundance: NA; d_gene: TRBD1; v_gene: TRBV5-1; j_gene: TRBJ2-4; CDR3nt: TGCGCCAGCAGCCCCGGACAGGGCGCCATTCAGTACTTC; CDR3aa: CASSPGQGAIQYF
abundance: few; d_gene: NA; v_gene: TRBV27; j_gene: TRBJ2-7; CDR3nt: TGTGCCAGCAGACCCTGGGGGCAGTCCTACGAGCAGTACTTC; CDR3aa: CASRPWGQSYEQYF
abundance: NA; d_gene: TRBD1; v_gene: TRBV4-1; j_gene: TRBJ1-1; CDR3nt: TGCGCCAGCAGCCTCCCCAGACAGGGGAGGATGAACACTGAAGCTTTCTTT; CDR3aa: CASSLPRQGRMNTEAFF